This T cell receptor (beta chain) was documented in a study of shared clonotypes between healthy human individuals. Study conclusions and caveats: Against clonotypes common to all four donors, non-shared ones had lower generation probabilities. When naive CD4 clonotypes were compared across a few donors, approximately 5% were shared.

Nashville, Tennessee was home to all donors, each a Caucasian adult. Authors' analysis steps: As immunoSEQ supplied junction-only sequences (without quality scores), filtering differed. The method was immunoSEQ multiplex PCR; TCRdb's version includes in-frame clones alone and lacks a portion of them. V and J calls and clone size follow that table, whereas D and trimming were derived from the DNA. The sample consists of approximately 530,000 clones, around 96% of them appearing once. With respect to this clone: Its antigen remains unidentified.

Germline V lookup: CDR1 SNHLY, CDR2 FYNNEI. This CDR3 region has 14 residues. After removal of 6 bases from V and 1 base from J, the junction contained 5 bases not matched to a gene. The chain recombines TRBV2 with TRBJ1-1, with 7 bases lining up with TRBD1. The clonotype originates from a woman in her twenties or thirties in good health. Sequencing was done on a sample of naive CD4+ T cells sorted from blood. The subset was: CD45RA+ positively selected. The CDR3 DNA follows: TGTGCCAGCAGACCCCGGACAGGGAACACTGAAGCTTTCTTT. Its translation is CASRPRTGNTEAFF.